The 8 T cell receptor beta chains below come from one sample, sequenced in a study of blood T cell repertoires in COVID-19. Libraries were prepared by immunoSEQ multiplex PCR; TCRdb keeps only in-frame clonotypes and omits some of them. The sample records roughly 350,000 clones, approximately 88% being singletons. The specimen was peripheral blood. The source is a woman in her fifties or sixties with active or convalescent COVID-19.

This chain links TRBV7-9 with TRBJ1-6; maybe TRBD1 (5 bases). Per the germline V gene, CDR1 is SEHNR and CDR2 is FQNEAQ (reference sequence). The CDR3 extends over 15 amino acids. Trimming removed 5 bases at V and 8 bases at J, with 16 bases between. CDR3 amino acids: CASSPQDPADSPLHF. The CDR3 nucleotides are TGTGCCAGCAGCCCACAGGACCCTGCTGATTCACCCCTCCACTTT.

This chain connects TRBV18 to TRBJ2-1; D perhaps matches TRBD2 (6 bases). This CDR3 is 17 amino acids long. Looked up from germline, CDR1 is KGHSH and CDR2 is LQKENI. V lost 3 bases, J lost 0 bases, and 15 bases lay in between. CDR3 amino acids: CASSPRLALTSYNEQFF. In DNA, the CDR3 is TGTGCCAGCTCACCTCGGCTAGCGTTAACCTCCTACAATGAGCAGTTCTTC.

V and J are TRBV27 and TRBJ2-5; 10 bases map to TRBD1. The CDR3 length is 17 residues. Unmatched junction bases numbered 10, after V lost 5 bases and J lost 1 base. Germline V gene sequence: CDR1 MNHEY, CDR2 SMNVEV (reference sequence). The DNA of the CDR3 is TGTGCCAGCAGTCCCTTACCGGGACAGGGGAGCCAAGAGACCCAGTACTTC. Its translation: CASSPLPGQGSQETQYF.

V gene TRBV25-1 combines with J gene TRBJ1-1; no clear D gene. CDR1 and CDR2 from the germline V gene are MGHDK and SYGVNS. Deletions cut 8 bases from V and 5 bases from J, with 18 bases between. This CDR3 spans 14 amino acids. CDR3 nucleotide sequence: TGTGCCAGCGCACAAGGCGTGGGGAGGACTGAAGCTTTCTTT. It translates to CASAQGVGRTEAFF.

Here the CDR3 DNA reads TGTGCCTGGAGTGTATTTTATAGGGGGCTGGACGAGCAGTACTTC. It codes for CAWSVFYRGLDEQYF. This sequence joins TRBV30 and TRBJ2-7; the match to TRBD1 covers 7 bases. Germline-derived CDR1 and CDR2 are GTSNPN and SVGIG (reference sequence). With 0 bases clipped from V and 5 bases from J, the junction kept 10 bases outside the gene matches. The CDR3 sequence is 15 residues long.

The chain carries TRBV2 and TRBJ1-4, with D maybe TRBD1 (5 bases). Per germline, CDR1 SNHLY and CDR2 FYNNEI. Between the trimmed V and J ends, which lost 4 bases and 0 bases, there was a span of 12 bases. The CDR3 contains 16 residues. CDR3 in amino acids: CASSGNGRATNEKLFF. CDR3 coding DNA: TGTGCCAGCAGTGGAAACGGCAGGGCAACTAATGAAAAACTGTTTTTT.

This chain joins TRBV10-3 and TRBJ1-1; D gene ambiguous. V lost 4 bases and J 6 bases, leaving 12 bases between the germline ends. In germline, CDR1 is ENHRY, CDR2 SYGVKD. This CDR3 is 13 amino acids long. Written as DNA, the CDR3 is TGTGCCATCAGTGGCTGGGCTCGTCCTGAAGCTTTCTTT. The encoded protein is CAISGWARPEAFF.

The chain uses TRBV9 and TRBJ2-1; maybe TRBD1 (6 bases). The V gene lost 0 bases and the J gene lost 2 bases, with 9 bases spanning the gap. This CDR3 comprises 15 residues. Germline V CDR1 and CDR2: SGDLS, YYNGEE. The CDR3 DNA sequence: TGTGCCAGCAGCGTAGGGGGGCCAACCTACAATGAGCAGTTCTTC. This encodes CASSVGGPTYNEQFF.